The 27 T cell receptor beta chains listed next were all sequenced from one sample in a study of blood T cells in healthy people across ages. Alongside a J-beta primer mix, a sample-barcoded 5' primer served in a second PCR lasting roughly 7 to 11 cycles. One entry per CDR3 protein results from TCRdb running MiXCR on the 5' RACE reads. Of hundreds of thousands of distinct CDR3 sequences in the sample, about half were seen once. Sample: blood. The receptors come from a man older than 75 in good health.

The gene calls are TRBV3-1 and TRBJ2-1, with a possible D match to TRBD2 (6 bases). CDR3 size: 13 residues. CDR1 and CDR2 from the germline V gene are LGHDT and YNNKEL (reference sequence). V was shortened by 7 bases and J by 9 bases, with 16 bases between the two germline ends. This CDR3 reads CASIHSGAGEQFF. In nucleotides, the CDR3 is TGTGCCAGCATCCATTCAGGAGCGGGTGAGCAGTTCTTC.

This clonotype was recorded a few times. The gene calls are TRBV11-3 and TRBJ2-7, with no clear D. The germline V gene encodes CDR1 SGHNT and CDR2 YENEEA. Between the trimmed V and J ends, which lost 1 base and 7 bases, there was a span of 14 bases. The CDR3 has 14 amino acids. The CDR3, as DNA: TGTGCCAGCAGCTTAGTTCGTTCAACCCCGGAGCAGTACTTC. Its translation: CASSLVRSTPEQYF.

The CDR3 protein is CASSLSKSIYGYTF. The CDR3 bases are TGTGCCAGCAGCTTAAGCAAAAGTATTTATGGCTACACCTTC. The J gene is TRBJ1-2, the V gene TRBV7-2; D remains unclear. CDR1 is SGHTA and CDR2 is FQGNSA in the germline V gene. Trimming took 2 bases from V and 5 from J, leaving 12 bases between them. The CDR3 has 14 amino acids.

The chain employs TRBV7-7 and TRBJ2-5; no firm D call. The J call is doubtful: the DNA matches TRBJ2-7 better. The germline gives CDR1 SSHAT, CDR2 FNYEAQ (reference sequence). The CDR3 extends over 16 amino acids. This CDR3 reads CASNLHERFRLGEQYF. In DNA form, the CDR3 reads TGTGCCAGCAACCTCCATGAGCGTTTCCGGCTCGGCGAGCAGTACTTC.

As for this clonotype: Relative to the germline gene, one junction end is altered; a read error may explain this. The chain uses TRBV25-1 and TRBJ2-3, with 8 bases lining up with TRBD2. In germline, CDR1 is MGHDK, CDR2 SYGVNS. The CDR3 is 15 residues long. CDR3 in DNA: TGTGCCAGCAGTGACAGCGGGAGTCCAAGAGATATGCAGTATTTT. Translation gives CASSDSGSPRDMQYF.

This clonotype was seen a handful of times. V is TRBV27 and J is TRBJ1-2; D gene uncertain. The V gene lost 3 bases and the J gene lost 0 bases, with 5 bases spanning the gap. This CDR3 has 13 amino acids. CDR1 and CDR2 (germline): MNHEY, SMNVEV (reference sequence). CDR3 nucleotide sequence: TGTGCCAGCAGTTTTGCGCCTAACTATGGCTACACCTTC. Its translation is CASSFAPNYGYTF.

A few counts support this clonotype. The chain recombines TRBV29-1 with TRBJ2-3; D perhaps matches TRBD2 (5 bases). There are 14 residues in the CDR3. CDR1 SQVTM and CDR2 ANQGSEA come from the germline V gene. V gave up 6 bases and J gave up 1 base, with 14 bases separating them. CDR3 sequence (DNA): TGCAGCGTACATCCTAGCTTCGGCACAGATACGCAGTATTTT. Translating it yields CSVHPSFGTDTQYF.

The genes are TRBV7-2 and TRBJ1-1; D gene uncertain. CDR1 SGHTA and CDR2 FQGNSA come from the germline V gene. There are 13 residues in the CDR3. The V and J ends lost 5 bases and 6 bases respectively, with 13 bases between them. The DNA of the CDR3 is TGTGCCAGCAGCGATTGGGGTGGGGCTGAAGCTTTCTTT. It codes for CASSDWGGAEAFF. Drawing the rest from reference TRBV7-2 and TRBJ1-1, the complete variable domain is GAGVSQSPSNKVTEKGKDVELRCDPISGHTALYWYRQSLGQGLEFLIYFQGNSAPDKSGLPSDRFSAERTGGSVSTLTIQRTQQEDSAVYLCASSDWGGAEAFFGQGTRLTVV.

This chain links TRBV12-3 or TRBV12-4 with TRBJ2-5; D not certain. The V end lost 3 bases, the J end lost 5 bases, and 10 bases lay between the germline ends. There are 13 residues in the CDR3. The CDR3 coding sequence is TGTGCCAGCAGTTTGCTCCCCCGGGAGACCCAGTACTTC. Its translation: CASSLLPRETQYF.

The chain employs TRBV20-1 and TRBJ2-1; TRBD2 might be the D (5 bases). The DNA end lines up better with TRBJ2-7; the J call may be wrong. The CDR3 has 15 amino acids. Per germline, CDR1 DFQATT and CDR2 SNEGSKA (reference sequence). This CDR3 reads CSASTGWPLDNEQYF. CDR3 DNA sequence: TGCAGTGCTTCGACGGGGTGGCCCCTCGACAATGAGCAGTACTTC.

The gene calls are TRBV4-2 and TRBJ2-1, with 9 positions matching TRBD1. This CDR3 spans 16 amino acids. V trimming: 0 bases; J trimming: 7 bases; junction bases outside the gene matches: 7. In germline, CDR1 is LGHNA, CDR2 YNFKEQ. CDR3 nucleotide sequence: TGTGCCAGCAGCCAAGATCCCGGACAGGGGATGAATGAGCAGTTCTTC. Translated, it gives CASSQDPGQGMNEQFF.

This clonotype was counted only a few times. CDR3 sequence reads: CASRAYSSYEQYF. In nucleotides, the CDR3 is TGTGCCAGCCGTGCATACTCGTCCTACGAGCAGTACTTC. The chain combines TRBV3-1 with TRBJ2-7; D is undetermined. Germline V gene sequence: CDR1 LGHDT, CDR2 YNNKEL (reference sequence). The CDR3 runs to 13 residues. Trimming shortened V by 8 bases and J by 1 base, and 12 bases separated the two germline ends.

This clonotype appeared a single time. J is TRBJ1-2 and V is TRBV12-3 or TRBV12-4; no clear D gene. This CDR3 comprises 16 residues. V lost 7 bases and J 2 bases, leaving 20 bases between the germline ends. This CDR3 reads CASTRAFEASNYGYTF. The CDR3, as DNA: TGTGCCAGCACCCGAGCGTTTGAGGCGTCGAACTATGGCTACACCTTC.

V and J are TRBV9 and TRBJ2-1; 8 positions match TRBD2. This CDR3 comprises 17 residues. CDR1 is SGDLS and CDR2 is YYNGEE in the germline V gene. Trimming removed 0 bases from V and 4 bases from J; junction bases left unmatched: 9. The CDR3 protein is CASSVDAAGGIYNEQFF. The CDR3 nucleotides read TGTGCCAGCAGCGTAGACGCGGCGGGAGGCATATACAATGAGCAGTTCTTC.

With respect to this clonotype: A much larger clone lies a single base off, so this may be a read error. J is TRBJ2-1 and V is TRBV20-1, with 7 bases that match TRBD1. Looked up from germline, CDR1 is DFQATT and CDR2 is SNEGSKA (reference sequence). The CDR3 is 13 residues long. Trimming at V came to 2 bases and at J to 6 bases, leaving 4 bases not matched to a gene. Here the CDR3 DNA reads TGCAGTGCTAGAAGGGACAGAGTCAATGAGCAGTTCTTC. This codes for CSARRDRVNEQFF.

This clonotype was picked up a small number of times. The chain links TRBV5-6 to TRBJ2-3, with 13 bases lining up with TRBD2. Looked up from germline, CDR1 is SGHDT and CDR2 is YYEEEE. The length of the CDR3 is 15 residues. The trim removed 5 bases at V and 4 bases at J, leaving 4 bases unmatched. The CDR3 DNA reads as TGTGCCAGCAGACCTACTAGCGGGGGGGCAGATACGCAGTATTTT. Protein sequence: CASRPTSGGADTQYF. Full variable domain (rest looked up from reference TRBV5-6 and TRBJ2-3): DAGVTQSPTHLIKTRGQQVTLRCSPKSGHDTVSWYQQALGQGPQFIFQYYEEEERQRGNFPDRFSGHQFPNYSSELNVNALLLGDSALYLCASRPTSGGADTQYFGPGTRLTVL.

Only a few counts were recorded for this clonotype. The genes are TRBV6-2 or TRBV6-3 and TRBJ2-1; D may be TRBD1 (6 bases). The CDR3 has 15 amino acids. Germline V CDR1 and CDR2: MNHEY, SVGEGT. The V and J ends lost 2 bases and 1 base respectively, with 9 bases between them. CDR3 in DNA: TGTGCCAGCAGTTACAGGGGGATTTCCTACAATGAGCAGTTCTTC. Its translation is CASSYRGISYNEQFF.

The V call is TRBV28, the J call TRBJ2-7; D is uncertain. The CDR3 length is 11 residues. Germline CDR1 and CDR2: MDHEN and SYDVKM. Trimming removed 6 bases at V and 9 bases at J, with 12 bases between. CDR3 sequence reads: CASRSLTGQYF. CDR3 bases: TGTGCCAGCAGGTCACTGACGGGGCAGTACTTC.

The gene calls are TRBV29-1 and TRBJ2-3; TRBD2 aligns across 8 bases. The J segment lost 3 bases and the V segment lost 6 bases, leaving 5 bases of the junction unmatched. The CDR3 spans 13 residues. In germline, CDR1 is SQVTM, CDR2 ANQGSEA. The CDR3 region has the DNA TGCAGCGTCGAGCGGGAGATGACAGATACGCAGTATTTT. The encoded protein is CSVEREMTDTQYF.

The chain joins TRBV4-2 to TRBJ2-4; TRBD2 is a possible D gene (6 bases). Judging by the DNA end, TRBJ2-7 fits better; the J call may be wrong. Per germline, CDR1 LGHNA and CDR2 YNFKEQ. CDR3 length: 16 amino acids. The CDR3 nucleotides are TGTGCCAGCAGCCAAGGAGTTGGCGGGGTCAACAGCGAGCAGTACTTC. Its translation is CASSQGVGGVNSEQYF.

Of note for this clonotype: A much larger clone is a single base away; this may be a read error. The CDR3: CASSFSGRTTYEQFF. CDR3 nucleotide sequence: TGTGCCAGCAGCTTCAGCGGGAGGACAACCTACGAGCAGTTCTTC. The J gene is TRBJ2-1, the V gene TRBV14; TRBD2 agrees at 9 bases. The germline V gene has CDR1 SGHDN and CDR2 FVKESK. The CDR3 has 15 amino acids. Unmatched junction bases numbered 12, after V lost 5 bases and J lost 10 bases.

The rearrangement joins TRBV5-1 to TRBJ1-2; D might be TRBD1 (5 bases). The CDR3 totals 14 residues. The germline V and J ends were trimmed by 4 bases and 4 bases, with 14 bases remaining between them. Germline loops: CDR1 SGHRS, CDR2 YFSETQ. CDR3 sequence: CASSPDRTTYGYTF. Here the CDR3 DNA reads TGCGCCAGCAGCCCCGACAGAACTACCTATGGCTACACCTTC. Supplemented by reference TRBV5-1 and TRBJ1-2, the full variable domain reads KAGVTQTPRYLIKTRGQQVTLSCSPISGHRSVSWYQQTPGQGLQFLFEYFSETQRNKGNFPGRFSGRQFSNSRSEMNVSTLELGDSALYLCASSPDRTTYGYTFGSGTRLTVV.

This clonotype was counted many times. The gene calls are TRBV28 and TRBJ2-4, with 8 bases fitting TRBD2. CDR1 and CDR2 from the germline V gene are MDHEN and SYDVKM. The CDR3 loop spans 19 amino acids. V lost 4 bases, J lost 2 bases, and 16 bases stayed unmatched. This CDR3 reads CASSSHLGKRETSKNIQYF. CDR3 bases: TGTGCCAGCAGTTCACACTTAGGGAAGCGGGAGACCTCCAAAAACATTCAGTACTTC.

This clonotype was counted many times. The chain employs TRBV6-1 and TRBJ1-2; TRBD1 matches 8 bases. CDR1 and CDR2 (germline): MNHNS, SASEGT. This CDR3 has 14 residues. The V gene end was trimmed by 3 bases and the J gene end by 7 bases; junction bases not matched to a gene: 7. The CDR3 DNA follows: TGTGCCAGCAGTGAGCGCAGGGGGCAAAGTGGCTACACCTTC. This gives the protein CASSERRGQSGYTF.

The chain joins TRBV7-8 to TRBJ2-7; 13 nucleotides match TRBD2. The length of the CDR3 is 18 residues. Germline V CDR1 and CDR2: SGHVS, FQNEAQ. J was trimmed by 0 bases and V by 5 bases; bases with no gene match: 10. In DNA, the CDR3 is TGTGCCAGCAGCCACCGGGTGACTAGCGGGAGGAGCTCCTACGAGCAGTACTTC. Its translation: CASSHRVTSGRSSYEQYF.

In its sample, this clonotype was seen many times. The rearrangement uses TRBV5-6 and TRBJ2-7; D might be TRBD2 (5 bases). V gave up 0 bases and J gave up 2 bases, with 12 bases separating them. CDR1 is SGHDT and CDR2 is YYEEEE in the germline V gene. CDR3 size: 15 residues. The CDR3 DNA reads as TGTGCCAGCAGCTTGGGGGAACTAGGGACCTACGAGCAGTACTTC. It is translated as CASSLGELGTYEQYF.

This clonotype has only a few counts. The J gene is TRBJ1-5, the V gene TRBV6-2 or TRBV6-3; D not certain. The CDR3 is 13 amino acids. V was pared by 5 bases and J by 7 bases, with 12 bases between. The germline CDR1 and CDR2 sequences are MNHEY and SVGEGT. The CDR3 loop reads CASSESGRQPQHF. The CDR3 coding sequence is TGTGCCAGCAGTGAGTCAGGAAGGCAGCCCCAGCATTTT.